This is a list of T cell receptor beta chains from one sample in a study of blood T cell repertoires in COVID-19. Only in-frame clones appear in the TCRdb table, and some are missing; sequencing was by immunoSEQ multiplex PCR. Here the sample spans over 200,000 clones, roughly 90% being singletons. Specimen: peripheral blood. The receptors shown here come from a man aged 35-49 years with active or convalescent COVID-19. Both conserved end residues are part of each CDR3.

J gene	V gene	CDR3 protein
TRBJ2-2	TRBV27	CASGSGTFPGELFF
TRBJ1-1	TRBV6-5	CASTPTVNTEAFF
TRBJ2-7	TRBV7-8	CASSLRTTLGGPHEQYF
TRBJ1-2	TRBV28	CASSLGDQTANYGYTF
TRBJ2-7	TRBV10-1	CASSDSGDEQYF
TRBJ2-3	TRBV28	CASSFHNTDTQYF
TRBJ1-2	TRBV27	CASSFTGTGHHYGYTF
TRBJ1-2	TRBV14	CASSQRPRGGYTF
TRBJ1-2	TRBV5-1	CASSLRRGPIANYGYTF
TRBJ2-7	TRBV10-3	CAISESDGGIYEQYF
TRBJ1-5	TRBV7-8	CASSSHRVGNQPQHF
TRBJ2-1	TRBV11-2	CASRFPGQKYNEQFF
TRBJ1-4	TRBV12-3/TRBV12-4	CASSLRGQEKLFF
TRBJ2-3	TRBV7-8	CASSPSPSGGAKDTQYF